This TCR beta chain comes out of a study of T cells in Graves' hyperthyroidism and ophthalmopathy. The CDR3 has 15 amino acids. V lost 0 bases to trimming and J lost 1 base, with 10 bases between them. The germline CDR1 and CDR2 sequences are MGHRA and YSYEKL. This clonotype was detected a few times. Authors of the study amplified TCR beta CDR3 regions from RNA transcripts. HTBI primers were employed in a first-round RT-PCR of the TCR CDR3. TCRdb ran MiXCR on the multiplex PCR reads and lists one entry per CDR3 protein. The data contain approximately 480,000 distinct CDR3 sequences, around 20% of them singletons. Aged 18 to 65, the patients had hyperthyroidism that was newly diagnosed and had lasted under 2 months.

Sequencing input: blood. The chain links TRBV4-1 to TRBJ2-7, with D tentatively TRBD1 or TRBD2 (6 bases each). This receptor was identified in a man between 18 and 35 years old with Graves' hyperthyroidism. The CDR3 nucleotides read TGCGCCAGCAGCCAAGATCCGGGGGCGTCCTACGAGCAGTACTTC. This gives the protein CASSQDPGASYEQYF.